One and the same sample provided the 4 T cell receptor beta chains below, sequenced in a study of blood T cell repertoires in COVID-19. Assay: immunoSEQ multiplex PCR; the TCRdb copy retains only in-frame clones and omits some. Found here are about 170,000 clones, roughly 79% of them singletons; the top ten hold around a fifth. Sequenced input: peripheral blood. All receptors derive from a woman older than 75 with acute or convalescent COVID-19.

This clone has just a few counts. The gene calls are TRBV5-1 and TRBJ1-5; D ambiguous. Germline V CDR1 and CDR2: SGHRS, YFSETQ. The CDR3 runs to 16 residues. V was trimmed by 0 bases and J by 1 base, leaving 11 bases between them. CDR3: CASSLAGTESNQPQHF. For the CDR3, the DNA is TGCGCCAGCAGCTTGGCCGGAACAGAGAGCAATCAGCCCCAGCATTTT.

This clone was observed a single time. V usage is TRBV7-7 and J usage is TRBJ2-7, with 9 bases aligning to TRBD2. This CDR3 is 15 amino acids long. The germline V gene has CDR1 SSHAT and CDR2 FNYEAQ (reference sequence). The V and J ends lost 1 base and 4 bases, in that order; junction bases with no gene match: 5. The chain's CDR3 is CASSLVASGIYEQYF. In nucleotides, the CDR3 is TGTGCCAGCAGCTTAGTGGCTAGCGGGATTTACGAGCAGTACTTC.

J is TRBJ1-6 and V is TRBV30; 8 bases map to TRBD1. J lost 7 bases, V lost 7 bases, and 6 bases had no gene match. Germline V gene data show CDR1 as GTSNPN and CDR2 as SVGIG (reference sequence). The CDR3 is 13 amino acids. CDR3 loop: CAYRGLLNSPLHF. The CDR3 bases are TGTGCCTACAGGGGGTTACTAAATTCACCCCTCCACTTT.

This chain connects TRBV7-6 to TRBJ2-2, with a possible D match to TRBD1 (6 bases). This CDR3 region has 15 residues. The germline V and J ends were trimmed by 2 bases and 2 bases, with 9 bases remaining between them. From germline, CDR1 is SGHVS and CDR2 FNYEAQ. Here the CDR3 DNA reads TGTGCCAGCAGCTTAACGGACAGCAACACCGGGGAGCTGTTTTTT. As protein: CASSLTDSNTGELFF.